This T cell receptor beta chain is drawn from a study of blood T cell repertoires in COVID-19. In the original workflow: Amplified reference gene primers provided the basis for estimating nucleated cell counts. Sequencing used immunoSEQ multiplex PCR; TCRdb keeps in-frame clones, though not all of them. V, J and clone size derive from that table, while D and trimming were established from the DNA sequence. The sample has roughly 58,000 clones, 80% to 90% seen once. Source material: peripheral blood. This TCR derives from a man aged 55 to 70 with COVID-19, enrolled during active disease.

The CDR3, as DNA: TGTGCCACCAGCGGGAACCGACAGGGACTTGGACAGCCCCAGCATTTT. Its protein product is CATSGNRQGLGQPQHF. The gene calls are TRBV15 and TRBJ1-5; 7 nucleotides line up with TRBD1. The CDR3 loop spans 16 amino acids. J lost 7 bases, V lost 5 bases, and 14 bases had no gene match. CDR1 is LNHNV and CDR2 is YYDKDF in the germline V gene (reference sequence).